This TCR beta chain stems from a study of T cell changes during pregnancy in multiple sclerosis. The CDR3 is made up of 15 amino acids. V shed 6 bases and J 6 bases; nucleotides not matched to a gene: 10. Germline-derived CDR1 and CDR2 are WNHNN and SYGVQD (reference sequence). A single count supports this clone. The repertoire was sequenced with immunoSEQ multiplex PCR; TCRdb's copy has only in-frame clones and lacks some. The sample consists of some 41,000 clones, about 89% of them appearing once. The clonotype comes from a female donor in good health, enrolled as a control in a pregnancy study. This chain joins TRBV10-1 and TRBJ2-3; TRBD1 aligns across 9 bases. The specimen was CD4+ T cells from peripheral blood mononuclear cells, collected in the third trimester of pregnancy. The CDR3 is CASRPGQGVGDTQYF. The DNA of the CDR3 is TGCGCCAGCAGACCGGGACAGGGAGTCGGTGATACGCAGTATTTT.